This T cell receptor beta chain is drawn from a study of blood T cell repertoires in COVID-19. Study summary: In each case, the material was cDNA or gDNA derived from T cells, B-cell-depleted T cells, or PBMCs.

This CDR3 has 15 amino acids. The V gene end was trimmed by 4 bases and the J gene end by 7 bases; junction bases not matched to a gene: 11. Germline V lookup: CDR1 SGHAT, CDR2 FQNNGV. Participant ages covered about 18 to 95 years across about two dozen US areas. In the source study's methods: Reference gene primer amplification in the assay estimated nucleated cell counts. Some clones are missing from TCRdb's copy, which holds only in-frame ones; the method was immunoSEQ multiplex PCR. That table gives V, J and clone size, and the DNA gave D and trimming. This sample has about 220,000 clones, with 90% found just once.

The receptor was derived from a man between 25 and 39 years old who had been exposed to COVID-19. Sequenced input: PBMCs or T cells enriched from blood (not recorded which). The chain employs TRBV11-2 and TRBJ1-1, with TRBD1 matching 8 bases. CDR3 residues: CASSSYRDRRNEAFF. CDR3 DNA: TGTGCCAGCAGCTCGTACCGGGACAGGAGGAATGAAGCTTTCTTT.